This T cell receptor beta chain was recovered during a study of blood T cell repertoires in COVID-19. Profiled with immunoSEQ multiplex PCR; TCRdb holds only in-frame clones, not every one. Seen here are 200,000 to 300,000 clones, just under 85% observed once, and the top ten hold just under 6.5%. The CDR3 totals 13 residues. Trimming took 5 bases from V and 4 from J, leaving 12 bases between them. CDR1 SGHNT and CDR2 YYREEE come from the germline V gene (reference sequence). The material sequenced was peripheral blood. This clonotype originated in a woman aged 55-69 years with active or convalescent COVID-19. This chain joins TRBV5-4 and TRBJ1-2, with D hard to call. The CDR3 protein is CASREDGPYGYTF. Written as DNA, the CDR3 is TGTGCCAGCAGGGAGGACGGGCCCTATGGCTACACCTTC. The full variable domain, with the rest looked up from reference TRBV5-4 and TRBJ1-2, is ETGVTQSPTHLIKTRGQQVTLRCSSQSGHNTVSWYQQALGQGPQFIFQYYREEENGRGNFPPRFSGLQFPNYSSELNVNALELDDSALYLCASREDGPYGYTFGSGTRLTVV.